These T cell receptor beta chains were read from a single sample in a study of technical replicates of blood from a handful of donors. TCRdb's copy holds only in-frame clones and misses some; the assay was immunoSEQ multiplex PCR. The table shows about 94,000 clones, with 90% to 96% occurring only once. The material sequenced was T cells isolated from PBMCs. These receptors came from a human donor in good health. Both conserved end residues are part of each CDR3. D genes are given only for firm matches. Not all rows give a size; the values are once, few, many and, for expanded clones, a class.

j_gene: TRBJ2-7
v_gene: TRBV5-6
abundance: -
d_gene: TRBD2
CDR3aa: CASSSPTSGYLYEQYF
CDR3nt: TGTGCCAGCAGCTCGCCGACTAGCGGATACCTTTACGAGCAGTACTTC

j_gene: TRBJ2-3
v_gene: TRBV10-3
abundance: -
d_gene: TRBD2
CDR3aa: CAISESSGGIGDTQYF
CDR3nt: TGTGCCATCAGTGAGTCGAGCGGGGGAATCGGCGATACGCAGTATTTT

j_gene: TRBJ2-3
v_gene: TRBV27
abundance: -
d_gene: TRBD1
CDR3aa: CASTWGQGLPDTQYF
CDR3nt: TGTGCCAGCACATGGGGACAGGGGTTGCCAGATACGCAGTATTTT

j_gene: TRBJ2-7
v_gene: TRBV7-9
abundance: once
d_gene: TRBD1
CDR3aa: CASSFRDREPYEQYF
CDR3nt: TGTGCCAGCAGCTTCCGGGACAGGGAACCCTACGAGCAGTACTTC

j_gene: TRBJ1-5
v_gene: TRBV11-2
abundance: -
d_gene: -
CDR3aa: CASSLDPRVNQPQHF
CDR3nt: TGTGCCAGCAGCTTAGATCCGAGAGTCAATCAGCCCCAGCATTTT

j_gene: TRBJ1-1
v_gene: TRBV27
abundance: -
d_gene: -
CDR3aa: CASRPLEQGSEAFF
CDR3nt: TGTGCCAGCAGGCCTCTTGAACAGGGTTCTGAAGCTTTCTTT

j_gene: TRBJ2-1
v_gene: TRBV5-1
abundance: -
d_gene: -
CDR3aa: CASKGEAYNEQFF
CDR3nt: TGCGCCAGCAAAGGGGAGGCCTACAATGAGCAGTTCTTC

j_gene: TRBJ2-3
v_gene: TRBV6-6
abundance: -
d_gene: TRBD2
CDR3aa: CASRSGLAGVVDTQYF
CDR3nt: TGTGCCAGCAGGTCCGGACTAGCGGGAGTAGTGGATACGCAGTATTTT

j_gene: TRBJ2-1
v_gene: TRBV9
abundance: -
d_gene: TRBD2
CDR3aa: CASSVSSGSSYNEQFF
CDR3nt: TGTGCCAGCAGCGTATCCAGCGGGAGCTCCTACAATGAGCAGTTCTTC

j_gene: TRBJ1-1
v_gene: TRBV11-3
abundance: -
d_gene: -
CDR3aa: CASTSQGALTNTEAFF
CDR3nt: TGTGCCAGCACCTCTCAGGGCGCTCTTACTAACACTGAAGCTTTCTTT

j_gene: TRBJ2-7
v_gene: TRBV5-4
abundance: -
d_gene: -
CDR3aa: CASSFGTPGSRYEQYF
CDR3nt: TGTGCCAGCAGTTTTGGGACTCCTGGATCCCGATACGAGCAGTACTTC

j_gene: TRBJ1-2
v_gene: TRBV19
abundance: once
d_gene: -
CDR3aa: CASSIGQGRGYTF
CDR3nt: TGTGCCAGTAGTATAGGTCAGGGTCGGGGCTACACCTTC

j_gene: TRBJ2-1
v_gene: TRBV5-1
abundance: once
d_gene: -
CDR3aa: CASSQRESWEQFF
CDR3nt: TGCGCCAGCAGCCAACGGGAGTCGTGGGAGCAGTTCTTC

j_gene: TRBJ2-1
v_gene: TRBV5-4
abundance: -
d_gene: -
CDR3aa: CASSLGSGDSYNEQFF
CDR3nt: TGTGCCAGCAGCTTGGGTAGCGGAGACTCCTACAATGAGCAGTTCTTC

j_gene: TRBJ1-1
v_gene: TRBV11-3
abundance: once
d_gene: TRBD1
CDR3aa: CASSFPGQSIEAFF
CDR3nt: TGTGCCAGCAGCTTCCCGGGACAGTCGATTGAAGCTTTCTTT

j_gene: TRBJ2-3
v_gene: TRBV2
abundance: few
d_gene: TRBD2
CDR3aa: CASRLASGDTDTQYF
CDR3nt: TGTGCCAGCAGACTCGCTAGCGGAGACACAGATACGCAGTATTTT

j_gene: TRBJ2-7
v_gene: TRBV9
abundance: once
d_gene: TRBD1
CDR3aa: CASSDGDRVEEQYF
CDR3nt: TGTGCCAGCAGCGACGGGGACAGGGTCGAAGAGCAGTACTTC

j_gene: TRBJ2-5
v_gene: TRBV19
abundance: -
d_gene: TRBD1
CDR3aa: CASSIARGKETQYF
CDR3nt: TGTGCCAGTAGTATTGCCAGGGGGAAGGAGACCCAGTACTTC

j_gene: TRBJ2-1
v_gene: TRBV9
abundance: -
d_gene: -
CDR3aa: CASTPRSESSYNEQFF
CDR3nt: TGTGCCAGCACCCCTCGTAGCGAAAGCTCCTACAATGAGCAGTTCTTC

j_gene: TRBJ2-5
v_gene: TRBV6-6
abundance: -
d_gene: TRBD2
CDR3aa: CASRAGDWTQYF
CDR3nt: TGTGCCAGCAGAGCGGGAGACTGGACCCAGTACTTC

j_gene: TRBJ2-7
v_gene: TRBV27
abundance: -
d_gene: -
CDR3aa: CASSFPSSYEQYF
CDR3nt: TGTGCCAGCAGTTTTCCTAGCTCCTACGAGCAGTACTTC

j_gene: TRBJ2-1
v_gene: TRBV6-1
abundance: -
d_gene: -
CDR3aa: CASAPGTYYNEQFF
CDR3nt: TGTGCCAGCGCCCCGGGGACTTACTACAATGAGCAGTTCTTC

j_gene: TRBJ2-1
v_gene: TRBV28
abundance: -
d_gene: TRBD2
CDR3aa: CASFRLAGYNEQFF
CDR3nt: TGTGCCAGTTTCCGACTAGCGGGTTACAATGAGCAGTTCTTC

j_gene: TRBJ2-7
v_gene: TRBV6-6
abundance: -
d_gene: TRBD1
CDR3aa: CASSYSPRQGFEQYF
CDR3nt: TGTGCCAGCAGTTACTCGCCGAGACAGGGATTCGAGCAGTACTTC

j_gene: TRBJ2-7
v_gene: TRBV6-5
abundance: -
d_gene: -
CDR3aa: CASSSSNSREQYF
CDR3nt: TGTGCCAGCAGTTCCTCAAACAGCAGGGAGCAGTACTTC

j_gene: TRBJ2-7
v_gene: TRBV2
abundance: -
d_gene: TRBD1
CDR3aa: CATLERDRGYEQYF
CDR3nt: TGTGCCACCCTAGAAAGGGACAGGGGCTACGAGCAGTACTTC

j_gene: TRBJ1-2
v_gene: TRBV5-4
abundance: -
d_gene: -
CDR3aa: CASSLASVSDTF
CDR3nt: TGTGCCAGCAGCTTGGCCTCGGTCTCTGACACCTTC

j_gene: TRBJ1-1
v_gene: TRBV7-9
abundance: -
d_gene: -
CDR3aa: CASSLVRLEAFF
CDR3nt: TGTGCCAGCAGCTTAGTCAGACTTGAAGCTTTCTTT

j_gene: TRBJ2-7
v_gene: TRBV5-1
abundance: -
d_gene: TRBD2
CDR3aa: CASSLYGREGTYEQYF
CDR3nt: TGCGCCAGCAGCTTATACGGGCGGGAGGGCACATACGAGCAGTACTTC

j_gene: TRBJ2-2
v_gene: TRBV9
abundance: -
d_gene: TRBD1
CDR3aa: CASSVGGDRAAGELFF
CDR3nt: TGTGCCAGCAGCGTAGGCGGGGACAGGGCAGCCGGGGAGCTGTTTTTT

j_gene: TRBJ1-5
v_gene: TRBV30
abundance: -
d_gene: TRBD1
CDR3aa: CAWSVSRGYGSNQPQHF
CDR3nt: TGTGCCTGGAGTGTTTCCAGGGGGTACGGTAGCAATCAGCCCCAGCATTTT

j_gene: TRBJ1-5
v_gene: TRBV19
abundance: -
d_gene: -
CDR3aa: CASTTDRYNQPQHF
CDR3nt: TGTGCCAGTACCACAGACAGGTACAATCAGCCCCAGCATTTT

j_gene: TRBJ2-5
v_gene: TRBV29-1
abundance: few
d_gene: TRBD2
CDR3aa: CSVELAGAETQYF
CDR3nt: TGCAGCGTTGAACTAGCGGGAGCAGAGACCCAGTACTTC

j_gene: TRBJ1-5
v_gene: TRBV7-9
abundance: -
d_gene: TRBD1
CDR3aa: CASSFGTGSNQPQHF
CDR3nt: TGTGCCAGCAGCTTTGGGACAGGGTCCAATCAGCCCCAGCATTTT

j_gene: TRBJ1-5
v_gene: TRBV25-1
abundance: -
d_gene: TRBD1
CDR3aa: CASSEGSGGQPQHF
CDR3nt: TGTGCCAGCAGTGAAGGATCAGGGGGACAGCCCCAGCATTTT

j_gene: TRBJ2-7
v_gene: TRBV28
abundance: -
d_gene: -
CDR3aa: CASSLGASNYEQYF
CDR3nt: TGTGCCAGCAGTTTGGGCGCGTCGAACTACGAGCAGTACTTC

j_gene: TRBJ2-7
v_gene: TRBV7-3
abundance: once
d_gene: -
CDR3aa: CASSPSGSWEQYF
CDR3nt: TGTGCCAGCAGCCCTTCTGGCTCCTGGGAGCAGTACTTC

j_gene: TRBJ1-1
v_gene: TRBV27
abundance: -
d_gene: -
CDR3aa: CASSFGQLNTEAFF
CDR3nt: TGTGCCAGCAGTTTTGGGCAGCTGAACACTGAAGCTTTCTTT

j_gene: TRBJ2-2
v_gene: TRBV2
abundance: -
d_gene: -
CDR3aa: CASSPLEVGELFF
CDR3nt: TGTGCCAGCAGTCCCCTAGAGGTCGGGGAGCTGTTTTTT

j_gene: TRBJ2-3
v_gene: TRBV4-1
abundance: once
d_gene: -
CDR3aa: CASSRTSGADLGTQYF
CDR3nt: TGCGCCAGCAGCCGAACGAGTGGAGCTGATTTAGGTACGCAGTATTTT

j_gene: TRBJ2-1
v_gene: TRBV7-9
abundance: -
d_gene: -
CDR3aa: CASSSASANEQFF
CDR3nt: TGTGCCAGCAGCTCGGCTAGCGCGAATGAGCAGTTCTTC

j_gene: TRBJ2-7
v_gene: TRBV9
abundance: -
d_gene: -
CDR3aa: CASSPNRYEQYF
CDR3nt: TGTGCCAGCAGCCCTAACCGATACGAGCAGTACTTC

j_gene: TRBJ2-7
v_gene: TRBV25-1
abundance: -
d_gene: TRBD1
CDR3aa: CASSDGGQGAEQYF
CDR3nt: TGTGCCAGCAGTGATGGGGGACAGGGTGCCGAGCAGTACTTC

j_gene: TRBJ1-5
v_gene: TRBV2
abundance: -
d_gene: -
CDR3aa: CASSLGTGGQPQHF
CDR3nt: TGTGCCAGCAGTCTAGGGACTGGCGGCCAGCCCCAGCATTTT

j_gene: TRBJ2-1
v_gene: TRBV27
abundance: once
d_gene: TRBD2
CDR3aa: CASSLEGRGVYEQFF
CDR3nt: TGTGCCAGCAGCTTGGAAGGGAGGGGTGTCTATGAGCAGTTCTTC

j_gene: TRBJ1-5
v_gene: TRBV6-6
abundance: -
d_gene: -
CDR3aa: CASRGAARGNQPQHF
CDR3nt: TGTGCCAGCAGAGGGGCGGCCAGGGGCAATCAGCCCCAGCATTTT

j_gene: TRBJ2-3
v_gene: TRBV5-1
abundance: -
d_gene: -
CDR3aa: CASSLVAGRYVDTQYF
CDR3nt: TGCGCCAGCAGCTTGGTCGCAGGGCGGTATGTTGATACGCAGTATTTT

j_gene: TRBJ2-7
v_gene: TRBV27
abundance: -
d_gene: -
CDR3aa: CASSFSQGPYEQYF
CDR3nt: TGTGCCAGCAGTTTCTCTCAGGGTCCGTACGAGCAGTACTTC

j_gene: TRBJ2-4
v_gene: TRBV30
abundance: few
d_gene: -
CDR3aa: CAWSVQGIAKNIQYF
CDR3nt: TGTGCCTGGAGTGTACAGGGAATAGCCAAAAACATTCAGTACTTC

j_gene: TRBJ2-7
v_gene: TRBV7-7
abundance: -
d_gene: -
CDR3aa: CASSFGRGSYEQYF
CDR3nt: TGTGCCAGCAGCTTTGGTCGGGGCTCCTACGAGCAGTACTTC

j_gene: TRBJ2-7
v_gene: TRBV28
abundance: -
d_gene: TRBD1
CDR3aa: CASSLLGQDYEQYF
CDR3nt: TGTGCCAGCAGTCTCCTTGGACAGGACTACGAGCAGTACTTC

j_gene: TRBJ2-3
v_gene: TRBV2
abundance: -
d_gene: -
CDR3aa: CASPLGGTQYF
CDR3nt: TGTGCCAGCCCCTTGGGGGGTACGCAGTATTTT

j_gene: TRBJ2-7
v_gene: TRBV7-9
abundance: -
d_gene: -
CDR3aa: CASSGGSGYEQYF
CDR3nt: TGTGCCAGCAGTGGAGGTAGCGGTTACGAGCAGTACTTC

j_gene: TRBJ1-3
v_gene: TRBV6-6
abundance: -
d_gene: -
CDR3aa: CASSKDGISGNTIYF
CDR3nt: TGTGCCAGCAGTAAGGACGGGATCTCTGGAAACACCATATATTTT

j_gene: TRBJ2-7
v_gene: TRBV5-4
abundance: -
d_gene: TRBD2
CDR3aa: CASSQGLAGGYEQYF
CDR3nt: TGTGCCAGCAGCCAGGGGCTAGCGGGAGGATACGAGCAGTACTTC